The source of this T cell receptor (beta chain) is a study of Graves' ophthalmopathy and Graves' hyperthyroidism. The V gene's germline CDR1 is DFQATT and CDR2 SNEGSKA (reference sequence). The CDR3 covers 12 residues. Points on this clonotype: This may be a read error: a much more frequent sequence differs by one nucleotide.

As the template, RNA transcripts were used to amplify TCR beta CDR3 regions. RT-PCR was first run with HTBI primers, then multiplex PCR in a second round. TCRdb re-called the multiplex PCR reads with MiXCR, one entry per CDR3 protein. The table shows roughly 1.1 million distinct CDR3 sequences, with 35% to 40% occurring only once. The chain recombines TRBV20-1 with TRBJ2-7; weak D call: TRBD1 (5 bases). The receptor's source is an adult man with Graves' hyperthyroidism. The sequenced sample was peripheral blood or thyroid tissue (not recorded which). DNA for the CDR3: TGCAGTGCTAGTCCAGGGTTGTACGGGCAGTACTTC. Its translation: CSASPGLYGQYF.